This is a list of T cell receptor beta chains from one sample in a study of T cell responses to AZD1222 COVID-19 vaccine. Data came from immunoSEQ multiplex PCR; TCRdb stores just in-frame clones and leaves some out. This table holds about 130,000 clones, roughly 88% found once. Sequencing used peripheral blood, obtained on day 0 of AZD1222 vaccination. These receptors came from an adult in good health. CDR3s include the opening cysteine and the closing phenylalanine or tryptophan. A D gene is named only where the DNA matches it firmly. The size field is filled for only some rows; it gives once, few, many or a size class.

TRBJ1-6 | - | - | TRBV5-1 | TGCGCCAGCAGCTTATCCGGGGGGTACTCCATGACCGGCCATTCACCCCTCCACTTT | CASSLSGGYSMTGHSPLHF
TRBJ1-4 | - | - | TRBV24-1 | TGTGCCACCAGTGACACTAATGAAAAACTGTTTTTT | CATSDTNEKLFF
TRBJ1-6 | - | TRBD1 | TRBV7-9 | TGTGCCAGCAGCTCGGGACAGATTAATTCACCCCTCCACTTT | CASSSGQINSPLHF
TRBJ2-2 | - | - | TRBV10-3 | TGTGCCAACCGACCGTTTTCCACCGGGGAGCTGTTTTTT | CANRPFSTGELFF
TRBJ1-1 | - | - | TRBV5-1 | TGCGCCAGCCGTCCTTCGGGGGTCATCATAGCTGAAGCTTTCTTT | CASRPSGVIIAEAFF
TRBJ1-6 | - | - | TRBV6-2/TRBV6-3 | TGTGCCAGCAGTACCGGGTCAAGTTTTAATTCACCCCTCCACTTT | CASSTGSSFNSPLHF
TRBJ1-5 | - | - | TRBV2 | TGTGCCAGCACGATGAACGGACGCAATCAGCCCCAGCATTTT | CASTMNGRNQPQHF
TRBJ1-2 | - | TRBD1 | TRBV12-3/TRBV12-4 | TGTGCCAGCAGCACGCGGGGACAGGGTGGCTACACCTTC | CASSTRGQGGYTF
TRBJ1-5 | - | - | TRBV27 | TGTGCCAGCAGTTTAAGGGGGAATCAGCCCCAGCATTTT | CASSLRGNQPQHF
TRBJ2-5 | once | TRBD1 | TRBV19 | TGTGCCAGTAGTCGACCACAGGGGTCCCAAGAGACCCAGTACTTC | CASSRPQGSQETQYF
TRBJ2-3 | - | TRBD1 | TRBV7-9 | TGTGCCAGCAGGCCGACAGGGGTGGGAGATACGCAGTATTTT | CASRPTGVGDTQYF
TRBJ1-5 | - | - | TRBV6-5 | TGTGCCAGCACGGGGAGCAATCAGCCCCAGCATTTT | CASTGSNQPQHF
TRBJ1-2 | - | - | TRBV15 | TGTGCCACCAGCAGAGATGTTAGGGAAGGATATGGCTACACCTTC | CATSRDVREGYGYTF
TRBJ2-7 | - | - | TRBV5-5 | TGTGCCAGCAGCGACGGGGGCAGGGGCTACGAGCAGTACTTC | CASSDGGRGYEQYF
TRBJ2-3 | once | - | TRBV10-2 | TGCGCCAGCAGTGAGTACGGGGATACGCAGTATTTT | CASSEYGDTQYF
TRBJ1-6 | - | - | TRBV3-1/TRBV3-2 | TGTGCCAGCAGCCAAGCTGCGAGCTCCTATAATTCACCCCTCCACTTT | CASSQAASSYNSPLHF
TRBJ2-7 | - | - | TRBV19 | TGTGCCAGTAGTGCCACGGGACGAAGCGCCTACGAGCAGTACTTC | CASSATGRSAYEQYF
TRBJ1-5 | - | - | TRBV4-1 | TGCGCCAGCACTATCAACAGGGAGCAAGGGCCCCAGCATTTT | CASTINREQGPQHF
TRBJ2-7 | - | - | TRBV12-3/TRBV12-4 | TGTGCCAGCAGTTCCCTTTCCTACGAGCAGTACTTC | CASSSLSYEQYF
TRBJ2-1 | few | - | TRBV29-1 | TGCAGCGTTGATGGGGTCCAGGGTCTCGATGAGCAGTTCTTC | CSVDGVQGLDEQFF
TRBJ2-1 | - | - | TRBV20-1 | TGCAGTGCTAGGGGTAGGGCTGAGCAGTTCTTC | CSARGRAEQFF
TRBJ1-1 | - | - | TRBV4-1 | TGCGCCAGCAACCCCGGGACGCAATGGGCTGAAGCTTTCTTT | CASNPGTQWAEAFF
TRBJ1-5 | once | - | TRBV5-1 | TGCGCCAGCAGCCCGCGCAGCAATCAGCCCCAGCATTTT | CASSPRSNQPQHF
TRBJ2-2 | - | - | TRBV7-7 | TGTGCCAGCAGCTTAATGGGCACGCCGGCCGGGGAGCTGTTTTTT | CASSLMGTPAGELFF
TRBJ1-1 | - | - | TRBV9 | TGTGCCAGCAGCGTAGCTACCGGGGGTGGCACTGAAGCTTTCTTT | CASSVATGGGTEAFF
TRBJ2-1 | - | - | TRBV5-4 | TGTGCCAGCAGCTTAAGATTCCATGGTGCTGACCAGCAGTTCTTC | CASSLRFHGADQQFF
TRBJ2-5 | - | - | TRBV5-1 | TGCGCCAGCAGCCCCGGACTTATGGAGGGAGAGACCCAGTACTTC | CASSPGLMEGETQYF
TRBJ1-2 | - | - | TRBV30 | TGTGCCTGGACTTTGAGCGGCGAGAGGGGCAAGGAGGGCTACACCTTC | CAWTLSGERGKEGYTF
TRBJ2-7 | - | TRBD1 | TRBV4-1 | TGCGCCAGCAGCCAGGGCCGGGACAGGGGGCGAAGTGAGCAGTACTTC | CASSQGRDRGRSEQYF
TRBJ1-1 | - | - | TRBV4-3 | TGCGCCAGCAGCCAAGATAGGGCCTGGAGCACTGAAGCTTTCTTT | CASSQDRAWSTEAFF
TRBJ1-1 | - | TRBD1 | TRBV28 | TGTGCCAGCAGCTTACAGGGGAGGGACACTGAAGCTTTCTTT | CASSLQGRDTEAFF
TRBJ2-3 | - | TRBD2 | TRBV27 | TGTGCCAGCAGTTTTTCCGTAGCGGGAGGAACAGATACGCAGTATTTT | CASSFSVAGGTDTQYF
TRBJ1-2 | - | - | TRBV9 | TGTGCCAGCAGCCCCCGTACTGGGGTGGACTATGGCTACACCTTC | CASSPRTGVDYGYTF
TRBJ1-2 | - | - | TRBV27 | TGTGCCAGCAGTTCGTACAGGCGTTCGTCACTGGAGGACTATGGCTACACCTTC | CASSSYRRSSLEDYGYTF
TRBJ1-4 | - | TRBD1 | TRBV7-2 | TGTGCCAGCAGCTTACCACAGGGGTTTGAAAAACTGTTTTTT | CASSLPQGFEKLFF
TRBJ1-1 | - | TRBD1 | TRBV28 | TGTGCCATTCTTGAGGGGGCGTCGAACACTGAAGCTTTCTTT | CAILEGASNTEAFF
TRBJ1-1 | - | TRBD1 | TRBV10-3 | TGTGCCATCAGTCTACAGGGGGCAAACACTGAAGCTTTCTTT | CAISLQGANTEAFF
TRBJ2-5 | - | - | TRBV5-5 | TGTGCCAGCAGCTCAGTTACGTACCAAGAGACCCAGTACTTC | CASSSVTYQETQYF
TRBJ2-2 | - | - | TRBV5-4 | TGTGCCAGCAGCTCCCCCGTGGGGGCCGGCACCGGGGAGCTGTTTTTT | CASSSPVGAGTGELFF
TRBJ1-1 | - | - | TRBV2 | TGTGCCAGCAGTTTGACAGCCATGAACACTGAAGCTTTCTTT | CASSLTAMNTEAFF
TRBJ1-6 | - | - | TRBV5-4 | TGTGCCAGCAGGGGTTGGGGGGATTCACCCCTCCACTTT | CASRGWGDSPLHF
TRBJ2-1 | - | - | TRBV29-1 | TGCAGCGTTGAAGAGGTCAGGCTTTACAATGAGCAGTTCTTC | CSVEEVRLYNEQFF
TRBJ1-4 | once | - | TRBV6-6 | TGTGCCAGCAGTCGGGCATCGACAGGACTACTTGCAACTAATGAAAAACTGTTTTTT | CASSRASTGLLATNEKLFF
TRBJ1-5 | - | - | TRBV6-6 | TGTGCCAGCAGTTACGGCATCATGAATCAGCCCCAGCATTTT | CASSYGIMNQPQHF
TRBJ2-7 | - | TRBD2 | TRBV4-3 | TGCGCCAGCAGCCAAGATAGTTGGACTAGGTCCTACGAGCAGTACTTC | CASSQDSWTRSYEQYF
TRBJ2-2 | - | TRBD2 | TRBV5-1 | TGCGCCAGCAGCTTGGTCCAGCGGGGCAACACCGGGGAGCTGTTTTTT | CASSLVQRGNTGELFF
TRBJ1-4 | few | - | TRBV25-1 | TGTGCCAGCAGTTCCCTGTGGGACAATTCGGAAAAACTGTTTTTT | CASSSLWDNSEKLFF
TRBJ2-7 | - | - | TRBV6-5 | TGTGCCAGCAGTTACATGGGGGCTCCGGTCTACGAGCAGTACTTC | CASSYMGAPVYEQYF
TRBJ1-2 | few | TRBD1 | TRBV20-1 | TGCAGTGCTAGTATAGGACAGGGAGTTATAGGGACCTATGGCTACACCTTC | CSASIGQGVIGTYGYTF
TRBJ1-1 | once | - | TRBV2 | TGTGCCAGCAGTACAGAGATGAACACTGAAGCTTTCTTT | CASSTEMNTEAFF
TRBJ1-1 | - | - | TRBV6-5 | TGTGCCAGCAGTTACTCAGCCCCGAACACTGAAGCTTTCTTT | CASSYSAPNTEAFF
TRBJ2-3 | - | - | TRBV10-3 | TGTGCCATCAGTGCTAGAGGGGGTACAGATACGCAGTATTTT | CAISARGGTDTQYF
TRBJ2-2 | - | - | TRBV4-3 | TGCGCCAGCAGCCAAAACTACCTCAGGGGGGGCACCGGGGAGCTGTTTTTT | CASSQNYLRGGTGELFF
TRBJ2-7 | - | - | TRBV2 | TGTGCCAGCAGTGAGCAGGGAGCCTCCTACGAGCAGTACTTC | CASSEQGASYEQYF
TRBJ1-4 | - | - | TRBV19 | TGTGCCAGTCGAGTTTCAGGGAATAATGAAAAACTGTTTTTT | CASRVSGNNEKLFF